The entry below describes one T cell receptor (beta chain). Healthy donors acted as controls, with matching for age and sex. Reverse transcription of about 0.5 to 1 ug RNA used random hexamers. Amplification of TCR beta CDR3 by immunoSEQ multiplex PCR spanned 54 Vbeta and 13 Jbeta. TCRdb called the immunoSEQ multiplex PCR reads again in MiXCR, with one record for every CDR3 protein. The profile shows 130,000 to 150,000 distinct CDR3 sequences, 85% to 95% of them singletons. The entry originates in a study of CD8 T cells in Susac syndrome. This receptor was identified in a human donor in good health. Sequencing input: CD8+ T cells from PBMCs.

The CDR3 protein is CASSSIGLAVYEQYF. CDR3 bases: TGCGCCAGCAGCTCTATCGGACTAGCCGTCTACGAGCAGTACTTC. The chain links TRBV5-1 to TRBJ2-7, with 8 bases matching TRBD2. The CDR3 covers 15 residues. The germline V gene has CDR1 SGHRS and CDR2 YFSETQ. J was trimmed by 3 bases and V by 3 bases; bases with no gene match: 8.